This TCR beta chain was sequenced in a study of PD-L1 blockade in urothelial cancer. Clones were read by immunoSEQ multiplex PCR, and TCRdb kept only the in-frame ones, dropping some. The sample holds about 30,000 clones, roughly 80% seen once. In germline, CDR1 is SEHNR, CDR2 FQNEAQ (reference sequence). Trimming cost V 4 bases and J 5 bases, with 12 bases left between them. The CDR3 contains 15 residues. The TCR was taken from a middle-aged man with urothelial cancer. The chain carries TRBV7-9 and TRBJ1-6; D possibly corresponds to TRBD1 (6 bases). The sequences come from PBMCs, collected around atezolizumab (anti-PD-L1) treatment. For the CDR3, the DNA is TGTGCCAGCAGCTCCGGACAGATGAATAATTCACCCCTCCACTTT. Protein product: CASSSGQMNNSPLHF.